This entry lists 9 T cell receptor beta chains sequenced from one sample in a study of regulatory T cells in long-lasting Graves disease. Time point described: newly diagnosed GD, antithyroid drugs for less than 3 months. PBMC-derived RNA was used for the TCR library. The TCR beta library used iRepertoire HTBI primers with Arm-PCR amplification of CDR3. TCRdb reprocessed the multiplex PCR reads via MiXCR and lists one record per CDR3 protein. The table shows approximately 440,000 distinct CDR3 sequences, with roughly 16% occurring only once. This sample was shared with a second study, whose subject was T cells in Graves' hyperthyroidism and ophthalmopathy.

The sample was peripheral blood mononuclear cells (PBMCs), taken at new diagnosis, from a patient treated with antithyroid drugs. The source is a man between 35 and 55 years old with Graves disease.

At least ten counts were recorded for this clonotype. The V call is TRBV30, the J call TRBJ1-3; no definite D call. V lost 4 bases to trimming and J lost 0 bases, with 10 bases between them. This CDR3 has 14 amino acids. Germline-derived CDR1 and CDR2 are GTSNPN and SVGIG (reference sequence). CDR3: CAWNDGLSGNTIYF. The CDR3 coding sequence is TGTGCCTGGAATGACGGACTCTCTGGAAACACCATATATTTT.

This clonotype was counted at least ten times. The rearrangement links TRBV2 to TRBJ1-1, with a possible D match to TRBD1 (6 bases). The CDR3 has 13 residues. Per germline, CDR1 SNHLY and CDR2 FYNNEI. The ends were cut back, 1 base at V and 8 bases at J, with 11 bases in the middle. The CDR3 loop reads CASSEGTASEAFF. The DNA for the CDR3 is TGTGCCAGCAGTGAAGGGACAGCGAGCGAAGCTTTCTTT.

This clonotype has ten or more counts. The genes are TRBV30 and TRBJ2-7; a weak D match, TRBD2 (5 bases). The CDR3 length is 16 residues. Trimming removed 0 bases from V and 5 bases from J, with 20 bases in between. CDR1 is GTSNPN, CDR2 SVGIG, per germline (reference sequence). The CDR3 region has the DNA TGTGCCTGGAGTGTACGATTCGGGGTAGCCGCCCACGAGCAGTACTTC. The encoded protein is CAWSVRFGVAAHEQYF.

This clonotype was counted a few times. This rearrangement joins TRBV28 to TRBJ1-4; D is uncertain. The CDR3 is made up of 14 amino acids. V gave up 3 bases and J gave up 13 bases, with 18 bases separating them. Germline V gene data show CDR1 as MDHEN and CDR2 as SYDVKM. The chain's CDR3 is CASSFGDVLSGLFF. CDR3 in DNA: TGTGCCAGCAGTTTTGGAGACGTCCTTTCGGGACTGTTTTTT.

This clonotype showed up many times. CDR3 bases: TGCAGTGCGCGACCCGACCCCGGGAGAAACAATGAGCAGTTCTTC. It yields the protein CSARPDPGRNNEQFF. V usage is TRBV20-1 and J usage is TRBJ2-1; weak D call: TRBD2 (6 bases). Deletions cut 6 bases from V and 5 bases from J, with 20 bases between. From germline, CDR1 is DFQATT and CDR2 SNEGSKA (reference sequence). The CDR3 contains 15 residues.

This clonotype appeared many times. The genes are TRBV11-2 and TRBJ2-6, with a weak D call TRBD1 (6 bases). The CDR3 contains 12 residues. V was trimmed by 1 base and J by 15 bases, leaving 10 bases between them. CDR1 and CDR2 (germline): SGHAT, FQNNGV. The CDR3 nucleotides read TGTGCCAGCAGCTTAGTATTGGGGGCCCTGACTTTC. As protein: CASSLVLGALTF.

Of note for this clonotype: Being one base from a much bigger clone, this may be a read error. The J gene is TRBJ2-7, the V gene TRBV29-1, with 12 bases matching TRBD2. The germline gives CDR1 SQVTM, CDR2 ANQGSEA. This CDR3 is 16 amino acids long. The DNA of the CDR3 is TGCAGCCCCGCGGGCATAACTAGCGGGAGGCCCTACGAGCGGTACTTC. The encoded protein is CSPAGITSGRPYERYF.

On this clonotype itself: A much larger clone lies a single base off, so this may be a read error. It is likely a read error, because the conserved phenylalanine at the end of the CDR3 is missing. The chain couples TRBV5-1 to TRBJ2-7; D remains ambiguous. The V gene's germline CDR1 is SGHRS and CDR2 YFSETQ. V was shortened by 1 base and J by 3 bases, with 8 bases between the two germline ends. The CDR3 totals 13 residues. The DNA for the CDR3 is TGCGCCAGCAGCTTGTTGGCACACTACGAGCAGTACTCC. Protein: CASSLLAHYEQYS.

This clonotype was seen more than once but under ten times. The J gene is TRBJ2-4, the V gene TRBV19; possible D gene TRBD1, 6 bases. The ends were cut back, 10 bases at V and 2 bases at J, with 12 bases in the middle. This CDR3 spans 13 amino acids. CDR1 is LNHDA and CDR2 is SQIVND in the germline V gene (reference sequence). Here the CDR3 reads CATSQGTKNIQYF. DNA for the CDR3: TGTGCCACCTCACAGGGAACCAAAAACATTCAGTACTTC.